This is a list of T cell receptor beta chains from one sample in a study of shared T cell receptors in the human thymus. Clones were sequenced by immunoSEQ multiplex PCR, and TCRdb holds only the in-frame ones, with some missing. This sample has about 540,000 clones, with 70% to 80% found just once. The same data also contributed to another study, on human thymus T cells.

Sample: thymocytes. These receptors were collected from a boy less than two years old with a congenital heart defect. Each CDR3 is given without its conserved first and last residue. Each record gives: CDR3 length, clone size, V gene, CDR3 protein. Not every row has a clone size; where given, it reads once, few, many or a size class.

9,-,TRBV20-1,SASRDNEQF
13,-,TRBV7-8,ASSSHGETKNIQY
14,-,TRBV7-2,ASSLAGGLTKYEQY
13,once,TRBV9,ASSAGGYSNQPQH
12,-,TRBV6-1,ASNGAGLGTEAF
14,few,TRBV19,ASTPSGGTNTGELF
13,-,TRBV14,ASSQDNGGNCEQY
14,-,TRBV11-2,ASSPRNDRARERAF
13,-,TRBV19,ASSVGQGMGQPQH
12,-,TRBV5-4,ASSVQGENYEQY
15,-,TRBV7-9,ASSQPRAGLEKETQY
14,few,TRBV7-3,ASSPLGADRGNGYT
13,-,TRBV9,ASSVGAAVGETQY
17,-,TRBV4-3,ASSLVSASGSRGSYEQY
15,-,TRBV27,ASCCPPGLAGADTQY
16,-,TRBV5-6,ASSLGSLGAKLNGGYT
15,-,TRBV7-2,ASSLVDDGIIQETQY
13,-,TRBV19,ASSIRSGSGNIQY
9,once,TRBV5-1,ASTAGKMAF
13,once,TRBV28,ASSPRGYLTDTQY
14,-,TRBV4-1,ASSQEIRQKSYEQY
13,-,TRBV5-4,ASTPDPLESYEQY
9,-,TRBV20-1,SAVTGAEAF
13,-,TRBV7-2,ASSLGLAGVDEQY
12,-,TRBV30,AWSRDSYSYEQY
15,-,TRBV5-6,ASSRGGVRGMNTEAF
13,-,TRBV4-1,ASSQEAGVTDTQY
15,-,TRBV27,ASSPIPEAASTDTQY
11,-,TRBV27,ASSLSADYEQY
12,few,TRBV28,ASSLWAEDCEQF
16,few,TRBV5-6,ASSFETGRGTSGDEQY
15,-,TRBV5-1,ASSLQDRSTLSYEQY
16,-,TRBV7-2,ASSFLGKRVPWVYEQY
15,-,TRBV4-2,ASSQDRVGQGEYEQF
14,-,TRBV9,ASSVEAGDPSIPQF
18,-,TRBV4-2,ASSQVVSARGPSFSYEQY
17,-,TRBV14,ASSRNASPIGGRVTEAF
14,-,TRBV4-2,ASSQEVGSPIYEQY
12,-,TRBV10-3,ALSASGSSDTQY
12,-,TRBV10-3,AISKDRGFTEAF
17,-,TRBV10-3,AISESGPPRAFSYNEQF
11,-,TRBV9,ASSSPSGRALV
14,once,TRBV19,ASSSPQGGGDNEQF
14,-,TRBV23-1,ASSQSGVGSYNEQF
11,few,TRBV5-4,ASSLGLANEQY